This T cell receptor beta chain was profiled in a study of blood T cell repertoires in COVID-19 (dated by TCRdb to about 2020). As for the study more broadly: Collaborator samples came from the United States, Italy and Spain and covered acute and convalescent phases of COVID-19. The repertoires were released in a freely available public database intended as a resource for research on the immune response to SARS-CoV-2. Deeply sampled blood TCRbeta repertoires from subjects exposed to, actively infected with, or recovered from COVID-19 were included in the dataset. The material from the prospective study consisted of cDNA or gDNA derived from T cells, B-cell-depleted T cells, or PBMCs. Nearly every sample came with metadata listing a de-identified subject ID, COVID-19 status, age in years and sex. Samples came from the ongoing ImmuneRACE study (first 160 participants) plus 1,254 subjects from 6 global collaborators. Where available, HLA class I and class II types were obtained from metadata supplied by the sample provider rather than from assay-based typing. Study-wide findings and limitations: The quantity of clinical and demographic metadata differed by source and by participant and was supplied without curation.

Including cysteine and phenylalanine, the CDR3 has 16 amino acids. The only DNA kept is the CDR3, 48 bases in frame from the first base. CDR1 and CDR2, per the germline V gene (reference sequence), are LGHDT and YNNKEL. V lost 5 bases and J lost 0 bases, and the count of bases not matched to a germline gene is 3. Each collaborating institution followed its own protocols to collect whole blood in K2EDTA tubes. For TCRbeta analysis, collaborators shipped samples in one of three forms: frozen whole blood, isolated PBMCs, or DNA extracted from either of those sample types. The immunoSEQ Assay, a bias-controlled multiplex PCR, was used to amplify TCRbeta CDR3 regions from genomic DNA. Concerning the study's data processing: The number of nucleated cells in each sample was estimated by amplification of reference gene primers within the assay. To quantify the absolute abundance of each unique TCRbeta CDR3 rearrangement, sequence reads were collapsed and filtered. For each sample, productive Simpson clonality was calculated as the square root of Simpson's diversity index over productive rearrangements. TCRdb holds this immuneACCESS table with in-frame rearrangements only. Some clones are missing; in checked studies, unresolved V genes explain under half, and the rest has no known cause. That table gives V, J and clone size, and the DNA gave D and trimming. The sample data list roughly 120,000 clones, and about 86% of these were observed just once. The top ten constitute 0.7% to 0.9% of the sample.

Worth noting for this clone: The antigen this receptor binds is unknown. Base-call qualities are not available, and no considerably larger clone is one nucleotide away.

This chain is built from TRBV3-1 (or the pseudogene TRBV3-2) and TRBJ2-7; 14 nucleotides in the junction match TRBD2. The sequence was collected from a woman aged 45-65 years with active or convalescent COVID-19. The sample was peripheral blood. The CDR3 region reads CASSLTSGRGSYEQYF. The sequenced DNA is TGTGCCAGCAGCTTGACTAGCGGGAGGGGCTCCTACGAGCAGTACTTC.